A single sample gave rise to the 27 T cell receptor beta chains below, sequenced in a study of beta chain features in type 1 diabetes. Sequenced material consisted of expressed TCRB transcripts (all of the isolated RNA was reverse transcribed). Assay: immunoSEQ multiplex PCR; the TCRdb copy retains only in-frame clones and omits some. This sample has 600,000 to 700,000 clones, with 9.5% to 15% found just once. No cognate antigen is known for these TCRs. Study results and limitations: Shortening of TCRB CDR3s, moderate but significant, appeared in all four CD4+ subsets of Type 1 diabetes patients.

Material for sequencing was naive CD4+ T cells from blood. Source of these receptors: a man aged 30-40 years with type 1 diabetes.

This clone was observed a handful of times. This sequence joins TRBV7-2 and TRBJ1-5, with D hard to call. V was clipped by 5 bases and J by 0 bases, with 14 bases between them. Germline CDR1 SGHTA, CDR2 FQGNSA. The CDR3 loop spans 16 amino acids. In DNA, the CDR3 is TGTGCCAGCAGCAAAATGAGGGCCAATAGCAATCAGCCCCAGCATTTT. The encoded protein is CASSKMRANSNQPQHF. The full variable domain, its missing parts supplied by reference TRBV7-2 and TRBJ1-5, is GAGVSQSPSNKVTEKGKDVELRCDPISGHTALYWYRQSLGQGLEFLIYFQGNSAPDKSGLPSDRFSAERTGGSVSTLTIQRTQQEDSAVYLCASSKMRANSNQPQHFGDGTRLSIL.

This clone was counted between two and nine times. The chain couples TRBV10-3 to TRBJ1-3, with a tentative D call TRBD1 (6 bases). Germline CDR1 reads ENHRY; CDR2 reads SYGVKD. Trimming shortened V by 0 bases and J by 4 bases, and 19 bases separated the two germline ends. This CDR3 spans 18 amino acids. CDR3 nucleotides: TGTGCCATCAGTGAGTCCACAGGGATTGGGTACGAAGGAAACACCATATATTTT. Translation gives CAISESTGIGYEGNTIYF.

The V and J genes are TRBV4-1 and TRBJ2-5; D not certain. CDR3 length: 13 residues. Germline-derived CDR1 and CDR2 are MGHRA and YSYEKL. The germline V and J ends were trimmed by 1 base and 3 bases, with 6 bases remaining between them. The CDR3 bases are TGCGCCAGCAGCCAAGGGGTCAAAGAGACCCAGTACTTC. As protein: CASSQGVKETQYF.

This clone appeared a few times. This CDR3 is also generated by other DNA sequences in the sample. J is TRBJ1-2 and V is TRBV7-2; TRBD1 agrees at 7 bases. V was clipped by 5 bases and J by 5 bases; unmatched bases: 5. Per germline, CDR1 SGHTA and CDR2 FQGNSA. The CDR3 is 13 amino acids. The CDR3 DNA sequence: TGTGCCAGCAGCCCGGGGACAGCTTATGGCTACACCTTC. Translation gives CASSPGTAYGYTF.

This clone was picked up a small number of times. The chain couples TRBV28 to TRBJ2-4, with unresolved D. The CDR3 loop spans 13 amino acids. CDR1 is MDHEN and CDR2 is SYDVKM in the germline V gene. V lost 3 bases to trimming and J lost 8 bases, with 11 bases between them. The CDR3 protein is CASSLSSSDIQYF. The DNA of the CDR3 is TGTGCCAGCAGTTTGTCTTCCTCGGACATTCAGTACTTC.

This clone was counted many times. DNA of the CDR3: TGTGCCAGCAGCTACCTAGCGGGGAGCACAGATACGCAGTATTTT. Translation gives CASSYLAGSTDTQYF. The genes are TRBV7-2 and TRBJ2-3; TRBD2 matches 9 bases. Germline CDR1 SGHTA, CDR2 FQGNSA. CDR3 length: 15 residues. The trim removed 4 bases at V and 0 bases at J, leaving 2 bases unmatched.

In its sample, this clone was seen a few times. The rearrangement uses TRBV6-6 and TRBJ1-1; TRBD1 aligns across 7 bases. This CDR3 region has 15 residues. With 4 bases clipped from V and 4 bases from J, the junction kept 9 bases outside the gene matches. Germline V gene data show CDR1 as MNHNY and CDR2 as SVGAGI (reference sequence). For the CDR3, the DNA is TGTGCCAGCAGTTCCGGGACAGTTGCTGGCACTGAAGCTTTCTTT. Translation: CASSSGTVAGTEAFF.

This rearrangement joins TRBV4-3 to TRBJ1-2; the D gene is possibly TRBD1 (6 bases). The V gene lost 0 bases and the J gene lost 6 bases, with 8 bases spanning the gap. The CDR3 contains 13 residues. CDR1 and CDR2 from the germline V gene are LGHNA and YSLEER. The CDR3 DNA reads as TGCGCCAGCAGCCAAGATAGGGGGGATGGCTACACCTTC. Encoded protein: CASSQDRGDGYTF.

The gene calls are TRBV2 and TRBJ1-6; 8 bases map to TRBD1. The ends lost 7 bases at V and 5 bases at J; junction bases unmatched: 13. Germline V lookup: CDR1 SNHLY, CDR2 FYNNEI. This CDR3 is 17 amino acids long. The chain's CDR3 is CASNGAGGWRNNSPLHF. The CDR3 nucleotides are TGTGCCAGCAATGGGGCAGGGGGCTGGCGTAATAATTCACCCCTCCACTTT.

The V and J genes are TRBV15 and TRBJ1-2; TRBD1 is a possible D gene (6 bases). Germline CDR1 reads LNHNV; CDR2 reads YYDKDF (reference sequence). This CDR3 is built from 14 residues. Trimming stripped 8 bases from V and 0 bases from J, with 13 bases between. The CDR3 is CATSSRGPNYGYTF. Here the CDR3 DNA reads TGTGCCACCTCATCCAGGGGACCTAACTATGGCTACACCTTC.

This clone was detected a few times. The chain couples TRBV11-2 to TRBJ2-6, with 7 nucleotides matching TRBD1. V lost 0 bases and J lost 0; bases outside the gene matches: 5. Looked up from germline, CDR1 is SGHAT and CDR2 is FQNNGV. CDR3 size: 18 residues. CDR3 loop: CASSLDRDRYSGANVLTF. The CDR3 DNA sequence: TGTGCCAGCAGCTTAGATCGGGACAGATACTCTGGGGCCAACGTCCTGACTTTC.

V usage is TRBV9 and J usage is TRBJ2-5; 7 positions match TRBD1. Per germline, CDR1 SGDLS and CDR2 YYNGEE. CDR3 size: 19 residues. V gave up 0 bases and J gave up 1 base; unmatched junction bases: 15. The CDR3, as DNA: TGTGCCAGCAGCGTAGGTTTGGGTAGGGGGCGACTCCCCCAAGAGACCCAGTACTTC. Translating gives CASSVGLGRGRLPQETQYF.

Only a few counts were recorded for this clone. This CDR3 is CASSAGTGVDEQYF. CDR3 in DNA: TGTGCCAGCAGTGCTGGGACAGGGGTGGACGAGCAGTACTTC. The chain combines TRBV6-6 with TRBJ2-7, with TRBD1 matching over 10 bases. The V segment lost 5 bases and the J segment 5 bases; nucleotides outside the gene matches: 6. CDR3 size: 14 residues. Looked up from germline, CDR1 is MNHNY and CDR2 is SVGAGI (reference sequence).

The chain links TRBV7-2 to TRBJ2-7; 10 nucleotides line up with TRBD2. The CDR3 has 15 amino acids. With 5 bases clipped from V and 4 bases from J, the junction kept 8 bases outside the gene matches. In germline, CDR1 is SGHTA, CDR2 FQGNSA. Here the CDR3 DNA reads TGTGCCAGCAGCCAACCGGGACTAGCGCCATACGAGCAGTACTTC. It yields the protein CASSQPGLAPYEQYF. Looking up the rest from reference TRBV7-2 and TRBJ2-7 gives the full variable domain: GAGVSQSPSNKVTEKGKDVELRCDPISGHTALYWYRQSLGQGLEFLIYFQGNSAPDKSGLPSDRFSAERTGGSVSTLTIQRTQQEDSAVYLCASSQPGLAPYEQYFGPGTRLTVT.

The rearrangement uses TRBV21-1 and TRBJ2-6; TRBD2, the table's D call, lacks a check against the DNA. TRBV21-1 is reported as a pseudogene. The CDR3 loop spans 18 amino acids. CDR3 DNA: TGTGCCAGCAGCAAAACCAGAGGGACTCTCGCTGGGGCCAACGTCCTGACTTTC. Translating gives CASSKTRGTLAGANVLTF.

This clone was observed a handful of times. This rearrangement joins TRBV2 to TRBJ1-4; TRBD1 aligns across 7 bases. Trimming cost V 6 bases and J 4 bases; bases outside gene matches: 8. Germline assignment: CDR1 SNHLY and CDR2 FYNNEI. The CDR3 extends over 15 amino acids. The DNA for the CDR3 is TGTGCCAGCAGCCAGGGGACAGCAATTAATGAAAAACTGTTTTTT. It specifies CASSQGTAINEKLFF.

The V call is TRBV18, the J call TRBJ2-1; possible D gene TRBD1, 7 bases. Trimming pared 0 bases from V and 7 bases from J, leaving 16 bases between. The CDR3 contains 16 residues. CDR1 KGHSH and CDR2 LQKENI come from the germline V gene. In nucleotides, the CDR3 is TGTGCCAGCTCACCACCAGGGCAGGGGGGTGGAAATGAGCAGTTCTTC. It codes for CASSPPGQGGGNEQFF.

This chain joins TRBV7-3 and TRBJ2-2, with 9 positions matching TRBD2. V lost 1 base, J lost 3 bases, and 3 bases stayed unmatched. Germline V gene sequence: CDR1 SGHTA, CDR2 FQGTGA. CDR3 length: 16 residues. The CDR3 DNA follows: TGTGCCAGCAGCTTAATGGCTAGCGGGGACACCGGGGAGCTGTTTTTT. Protein product: CASSLMASGDTGELFF.

This clone was picked up a small number of times. The V call is TRBV28, the J call TRBJ2-3, with D perhaps TRBD2 (5 bases). Trimming took 8 bases from V and 3 from J, leaving 18 bases between them. CDR1 and CDR2 from the germline V gene are MDHEN and SYDVKM. The CDR3 is 15 amino acids. CDR3 in amino acids: CASGERSLGTDTQYF. The CDR3 bases are TGTGCCAGCGGTGAGCGGTCCTTGGGGACAGATACGCAGTATTTT.

This clone has more than one count but fewer than ten. V usage is TRBV25-1 and J usage is TRBJ1-6; possible D gene TRBD1, 5 bases. Trimming took 1 base from V and 10 from J, leaving 14 bases between them. The CDR3 has 15 residues. Germline values: CDR1 MGHDK, CDR2 SYGVNS. CDR3 region: CASSEFKGLGSPLHF. CDR3 coding DNA: TGTGCCAGCAGTGAATTTAAGGGGTTAGGCTCACCCCTCCACTTT.

V and J are TRBV18 and TRBJ2-7, with D perhaps matching TRBD2 (6 bases). Between the trimmed V and J ends, which lost 4 bases and 7 bases, there was a span of 17 bases. Germline V gene sequence: CDR1 KGHSH, CDR2 LQKENI. The length of the CDR3 is 14 residues. The CDR3 DNA is TGTGCCAGCTCACTCGCCGGGACTTACAAAGAGCAGTACTTC. The encoded protein is CASSLAGTYKEQYF.

The J gene is TRBJ1-6, the V gene TRBV6-6; TRBD1 matches at 7 bases. This CDR3 spans 16 amino acids. V lost 6 bases, J lost 10 bases, and 15 bases stayed unmatched. CDR1 is MNHNY and CDR2 is SVGAGI in the germline V gene (reference sequence). CDR3 sequence reads: CASRLQGIGTGSPLHF. The CDR3 DNA reads TGTGCCAGCAGATTACAGGGGATAGGAACGGGATCACCCCTCCACTTT.

This clone was recorded a few times. The J gene is TRBJ1-2, the V gene TRBV7-9, with D perhaps TRBD1 (5 bases). The CDR3 extends over 13 amino acids. Germline values: CDR1 SEHNR, CDR2 FQNEAQ (reference sequence). Between the trimmed V and J ends, which lost 5 bases and 6 bases, there was a span of 13 bases. CDR3 in DNA: TGTGCCAGCAGCCCCTTGGGAGGGGATGGCTACACCTTC. Translated, it gives CASSPLGGDGYTF.

The chain carries TRBV29-1 and TRBJ2-1; the D is unclear. CDR1 SQVTM and CDR2 ANQGSEA come from the germline V gene. CDR3 size: 11 residues. CDR3 coding DNA: TGCAGTCACCTCGGGCTTAATGAGCAGTTCTTC. Its translation: CSHLGLNEQFF.

This clone was detected a few times. The rearrangement joins TRBV7-3 to TRBJ2-1; no clear D gene. The CDR3 runs 13 residues. The germline V gene has CDR1 SGHTA and CDR2 FQGTGA. Deletions cut 4 bases from V and 2 bases from J, with 6 bases between. CDR3 residues: CASSSNPYNEQFF. The DNA of the CDR3 is TGTGCCAGCAGCTCCAACCCCTACAATGAGCAGTTCTTC.

This chain links TRBV30 with TRBJ2-7, with D maybe TRBD2 (5 bases). CDR1 and CDR2 (germline): GTSNPN, SVGIG (reference sequence). The CDR3 length is 14 residues. The germline V and J ends were trimmed by 2 bases and 3 bases, with 14 bases remaining between them. CDR3 loop: CAWSIGVSLYEQYF. As DNA, the CDR3 is TGTGCCTGGAGTATCGGGGTTTCCCTCTACGAGCAGTACTTC.

This clone was observed a few times. The chain combines TRBV12-5 with TRBJ2-4, with 7 bases fitting TRBD1. The CDR3 runs 15 residues. Germline CDR1 and CDR2: LGHNT and FRNRAP. After removal of 4 bases from V and 3 bases from J, the junction contained 6 bases not matched to a gene. The CDR3 loop is CASGSNRDSKNIQYF. DNA of the CDR3: TGTGCTAGTGGTTCAAACCGGGACAGCAAAAACATTCAGTACTTC. The variable domain in full, with the rest retrieved from reference TRBV12-5 and TRBJ2-4, is DARVTQTPRHKVTEMGQEVTMRCQPILGHNTVFWYRQTMMQGLELLAYFRNRAPLDDSGMPKDRFSAEMPDATLATLKIQPSEPRDSAVYFCASGSNRDSKNIQYFGAGTRLSVL.